This is a list of T cell receptor beta chains from one sample in a study of T cell changes during pregnancy in multiple sclerosis. Sequencing was performed with immunoSEQ multiplex PCR; in TCRdb, only in-frame clones are kept and a portion is missing. This table has approximately 60,000 clones, less than 95% appearing once. This specimen was peripheral blood, taken in the third trimester of pregnancy. These receptors were taken from a female donor in good health, enrolled as a control in a pregnancy study. Both conserved end residues are trimmed from each CDR3. The order of the fields is D gene, J gene, V gene, CDR3 protein. The D gene is left open where the match is weak.

TRBD1,TRBJ2-5,TRBV6-5,ASSYDTGGNQETQY
NA,TRBJ2-7,TRBV30,AFGGLYEQY
NA,TRBJ1-4,TRBV5-5,ASSLVGQVDEKLF
NA,TRBJ2-3,TRBV2,ASSETGYTQY
NA,TRBJ2-7,TRBV19,ASRFGGSNEQY
NA,TRBJ2-7,TRBV5-5,ASSQGAYEQY
NA,TRBJ2-1,TRBV9,ASTSGTYNEQF
NA,TRBJ1-1,TRBV18,ASSRLTGTNTEAF
NA,TRBJ2-3,TRBV9,ASSVGLDPHTQY
TRBD1,TRBJ2-2,TRBV27,ASSLRRTGTGELF
TRBD1,TRBJ2-5,TRBV5-1,ASSQGTGSQETQY
NA,TRBJ2-2,TRBV7-2,ASSSPTGFANTGELF
NA,TRBJ1-2,TRBV5-4,ASSLAASRDYGYT
TRBD1,TRBJ1-2,TRBV27,ASRFGDRGYGYT
TRBD2,TRBJ2-1,TRBV12-5,ASGLALTSGRATGMKDEQF
TRBD1,TRBJ1-1,TRBV5-6,ASSRGQGVEAF
NA,TRBJ2-6,TRBV19,ASSGQGYGANVLT
TRBD2,TRBJ2-5,TRBV30,AWRGLAGGETQY
TRBD2,TRBJ2-3,TRBV6-5,ASSQTSGGADTQY
NA,TRBJ1-5,TRBV7-9,ASSEPGQPQH
TRBD1,TRBJ1-5,TRBV6-1,ASSGQANQPQH
NA,TRBJ1-1,TRBV18,ASSPDRTGGNTEAF
NA,TRBJ2-1,TRBV30,ALGAVEQF
TRBD2,TRBJ2-1,TRBV6-6,ASRGRALYNEQF
TRBD1,TRBJ1-5,TRBV7-4,ASSLIGTGSNQPQH
NA,TRBJ1-1,TRBV29-1,SAQGGGHLNTEAF
TRBD2,TRBJ2-1,TRBV6-5,ASSYSWGLAGAQI
TRBD1,TRBJ2-7,TRBV9,ASSAALRQGFNEQY
TRBD2,TRBJ2-7,TRBV27,ASSRSGGASVPGSYEQY